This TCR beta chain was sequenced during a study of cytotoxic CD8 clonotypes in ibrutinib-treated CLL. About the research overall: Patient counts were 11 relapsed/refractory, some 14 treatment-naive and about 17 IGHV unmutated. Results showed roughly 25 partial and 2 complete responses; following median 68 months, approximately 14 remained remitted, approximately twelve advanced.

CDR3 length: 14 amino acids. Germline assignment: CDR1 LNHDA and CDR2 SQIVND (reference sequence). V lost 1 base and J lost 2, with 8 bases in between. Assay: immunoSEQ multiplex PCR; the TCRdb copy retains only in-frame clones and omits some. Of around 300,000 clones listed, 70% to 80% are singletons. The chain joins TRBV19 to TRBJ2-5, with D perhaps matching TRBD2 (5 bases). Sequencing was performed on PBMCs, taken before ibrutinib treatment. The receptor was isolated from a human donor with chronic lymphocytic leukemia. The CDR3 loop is CASSIGRLQETQYF. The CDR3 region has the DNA TGTGCCAGTAGTATAGGACGACTACAAGAGACCCAGTACTTC.